The 30 T cell receptor beta chains in this list originate from one sample, sequenced in a study of CD8+ T cells in alopecia areata. Extracted from the samples, RNA was reverse transcribed into cDNA to serve as the sequencing template. Sequenced by immunoSEQ multiplex PCR; TCRdb stores in-frame clones only, minus some. The sample yields about 140,000 clones, roughly three fifths seen once. The source was CD4+ T cells sorted from blood, collected at week 0. The receptors stem from a human donor with alopecia areata.

V usage is TRBV7-2 and J usage is TRBJ1-1, with unresolved D. The germline V gene encodes CDR1 SGHTA and CDR2 FQGNSA. CDR3 length: 12 residues. Trimming shortened V by 5 bases and J by 3 bases, and 7 bases separated the two germline ends. The CDR3 DNA sequence: TGTGCCAGCAGCAGACATTACACTGAAGCTTTCTTT. It translates to CASSRHYTEAFF.

This clone was seen a few times. The V gene is TRBV7-2, the J gene TRBJ2-5; 9 bases are shared with TRBD1. Per the germline V gene, CDR1 is SGHTA and CDR2 is FQGNSA. V gave up 3 bases and J gave up 5 bases; unmatched junction bases: 7. The CDR3 runs to 15 residues. The CDR3 DNA reads as TGTGCCAGCAGCTTCGTCCCGGGACAGGGCGAGACCCAGTACTTC. This codes for CASSFVPGQGETQYF.

The V call is TRBV4-1, the J call TRBJ2-5; tentative D call: TRBD1 (5 bases). The germline V gene encodes CDR1 MGHRA and CDR2 YSYEKL. Trimming took off 4 bases at V and 6 bases at J, with 15 bases between the two ends. This CDR3 comprises 14 residues. DNA of the CDR3: TGCGCCAGCAGCCTAGACACCCAGGGAAAGACCCAGTACTTC. This translates into CASSLDTQGKTQYF.

The chain couples TRBV7-9 to TRBJ1-5, with D possibly matching TRBD1 (5 bases). The length of the CDR3 is 12 residues. Per germline, CDR1 SEHNR and CDR2 FQNEAQ (reference sequence). Trimming removed 4 bases from V and 5 bases from J, with 6 bases in between. CDR3 amino acids: CASSSQDQPQHF. CDR3 nucleotides: TGTGCCAGCAGCTCACAGGATCAGCCCCAGCATTTT.

The rearrangement links TRBV29-1 to TRBJ1-3; tentatively, D is TRBD1 (6 bases). There are 15 residues in the CDR3. The V end lost 2 bases, the J end lost 0 bases, and 11 bases lay between the germline ends. Germline lookup yields CDR1 SQVTM and CDR2 ANQGSEA. The CDR3: CSVESTGDSGNTIYF. Written as DNA, the CDR3 is TGCAGCGTTGAATCGACAGGAGACTCTGGAAACACCATATATTTT.

This clone has just a few counts. The same CDR3 can be traced to other DNA sequences in this sample. The chain carries TRBV29-1 and TRBJ1-2; TRBD1 is a possible D gene (5 bases). The CDR3 loop spans 11 amino acids. Trimming left V 2 bases short and J 4 bases short, with 5 bases between. CDR1 SQVTM and CDR2 ANQGSEA come from the germline V gene. DNA of the CDR3: TGCAGCGTTGAAAGGGGCTATGGCTACACCTTC. Its translation: CSVERGYGYTF. The whole variable domain, filled in from reference TRBV29-1 and TRBJ1-2, reads SAVISQKPSRDICQRGTSLTIQCQVDSQVTMMFWYRQQPGQSLTLIATANQGSEATYESGFVIDKFPISRPNLTFSTLTVSNMSPEDSSIYLCSVERGYGYTFGSGTRLTVV.

CDR3 sequence (DNA): TGCGCCAGCAGCCAAGGGAGGCCCGTGGGCGTAGCCAAAAACATTCAGTACTTC. It translates to CASSQGRPVGVAKNIQYF. The chain combines TRBV4-1 with TRBJ2-4; D is perhaps TRBD2 (5 bases). The germline gives CDR1 MGHRA, CDR2 YSYEKL. This CDR3 has 18 residues. V was trimmed by 1 base and J by 0 bases, leaving 16 bases between them.

This clone was detected only a few times. The genes are TRBV7-9 and TRBJ2-1; tentative D call: TRBD2 (6 bases). CDR1 and CDR2 (germline): SEHNR, FQNEAQ (reference sequence). This CDR3 is built from 13 residues. Trimming removed 0 bases at V and 9 bases at J, with 9 bases between. The CDR3: CASSLAGEAEQFF. The CDR3 coding sequence is TGTGCCAGCAGCTTAGCCGGGGAGGCTGAGCAGTTCTTC.

This clone appeared a few times. The chain has TRBV30 and TRBJ1-1; D possibly corresponds to TRBD1 (5 bases). Germline CDR1 GTSNPN, CDR2 SVGIG (reference sequence). This CDR3 has 18 amino acids. Trimming pared 7 bases from V and 1 base from J, leaving 28 bases between. The CDR3 nucleotides read TGTGCCTTATTAAAGAGGGGCCCCTGGACGATGAAGAACACTGAAGCTTTCTTT. It codes for CALLKRGPWTMKNTEAFF.

This chain uses TRBV9 with TRBJ1-1, with 7 bases that match TRBD1. Losses at the gene ends were 4 bases for V and 4 bases for J; bases not matched to a gene: 13. The V gene's germline CDR1 is SGDLS and CDR2 YYNGEE. This CDR3 is 16 amino acids long. CDR3 in amino acids: CASSPHGGQLATEAFF. The CDR3 DNA follows: TGTGCCAGCAGCCCCCACGGGGGACAGTTGGCCACTGAAGCTTTCTTT.

The V call is TRBV11-2, the J call TRBJ2-1; D not resolved. V lost 0 bases and J 6 bases, leaving 9 bases between the germline ends. The CDR3 extends over 14 amino acids. Germline V gene lookup returns CDR1 SGHAT and CDR2 FQNNGV. CDR3 amino acids: CASSLDLGLNEQFF. CDR3 coding DNA: TGTGCCAGCAGCTTAGACCTGGGTCTCAATGAGCAGTTCTTC.

This clone was recorded many times. This chain uses TRBV2 with TRBJ2-7; the D call may be TRBD1 or TRBD2 (5 bases each). Germline CDR1 is SNHLY and CDR2 is FYNNEI. V gave up 7 bases and J gave up 7 bases, with 20 bases separating them. This CDR3 is 14 amino acids long. CDR3 nucleotides: TGTGCCAGCAAACTCGGGATGGGGGACGTAGAGCAGTACTTC. It encodes CASKLGMGDVEQYF. Variable domain in full (rest from reference TRBV2 and TRBJ2-7): EPEVTQTPSHQVTQMGQEVILRCVPISNHLYFYWYRQILGQKVEFLVSFYNNEISEKSEIFDDQFSVERPDGSNFTLKIRSTKLEDSAMYFCASKLGMGDVEQYFGPGTRLTVT.

This clone was seen a single time. The gene calls are TRBV6-5 and TRBJ1-1, with TRBD1 matching 7 bases. This CDR3 contains 15 residues. Looked up from germline, CDR1 is MNHEY and CDR2 is SVGAGI. Trimming removed 2 bases from V and 5 bases from J; junction bases left unmatched: 8. DNA of the CDR3: TGTGCCAGCAGTTACGGGCAGGGGGGAGAGACTGAAGCTTTCTTT. This gives the protein CASSYGQGGETEAFF.

This chain links TRBV9 with TRBJ1-6; 7 positions match TRBD1. V lost 2 bases and J lost 5; bases outside the gene matches: 4. Germline-derived CDR1 and CDR2 are SGDLS and YYNGEE. The CDR3 runs 15 residues. For the CDR3, the DNA is TGTGCCAGCAGCGTTGGGGACAGCAATAATTCACCCCTCCACTTT. Translation gives CASSVGDSNNSPLHF.

The chain is built from TRBV25-1 and TRBJ2-2; TRBD2 matches 7 bases. The V and J ends lost 3 bases and 2 bases, in that order; junction bases with no gene match: 9. CDR1 and CDR2 (germline): MGHDK, SYGVNS. The CDR3 loop spans 17 amino acids. The CDR3 spells CASSEWEGRGNTGELFF. The DNA for the CDR3 is TGTGCCAGCAGTGAGTGGGAGGGCCGGGGTAACACCGGGGAGCTGTTTTTT.

The V gene is TRBV29-1, the J gene TRBJ2-6; no clear D. CDR1 SQVTM and CDR2 ANQGSEA come from the germline V gene. This CDR3 contains 15 residues. The V and J ends lost 1 base and 0 bases respectively, with 7 bases between them. CDR3 bases: TGCAGCGTTGAAGGCGACTTCTCTGGGGCCAACGTCCTGACTTTC. This encodes CSVEGDFSGANVLTF.

This clone was counted a single time. The rearrangement uses TRBV5-6 and TRBJ1-2, with 8 positions matching TRBD1. Germline trimming cut 4 bases from V and 3 bases from J; bases unmatched to any gene: 5. The CDR3 spans 14 residues. From germline, CDR1 is SGHDT and CDR2 YYEEEE. The CDR3 DNA sequence: TGTGCCAGCAGCCAGCACAGGGGGGACTATGGCTACACCTTC. Translated, it gives CASSQHRGDYGYTF.

The chain uses TRBV4-1 and TRBJ2-2; D is uncertain. From germline, CDR1 is MGHRA and CDR2 YSYEKL. This CDR3 has 18 amino acids. Trimming stripped 1 base from V and 1 base from J, with 16 bases between. The CDR3 DNA is TGCGCCAGCAGCCAAGGTGGGATGCTGTGGGGGAACACCGGGGAGCTGTTTTTT. Amino acid sequence: CASSQGGMLWGNTGELFF.

The genes are TRBV4-3 and TRBJ2-5; a weak D match, TRBD2 (7 bases). V lost 4 bases to trimming and J lost 7 bases, with 13 bases between them. The V gene's germline CDR1 is LGHNA and CDR2 YSLEER. This CDR3 contains 13 residues. The CDR3 loop reads CASSPGVAGTQYF. Written as DNA, the CDR3 is TGCGCCAGCAGCCCAGGGGTAGCGGGGACCCAGTACTTC.

The chain's CDR3 is CASSYWGNTEAFF. The CDR3 DNA sequence: TGTGCCAGCAGTTACTGGGGGAACACTGAAGCTTTCTTT. The rearrangement uses TRBV6-5 and TRBJ1-1; no firm D call. The CDR3 covers 13 residues. CDR1 and CDR2 from the germline V gene are MNHEY and SVGAGI. Trimming pared 1 base from V and 1 base from J, leaving 4 bases between.

This clone has only a few counts. The DNA of the CDR3 is TGTGCCTGGAGTGAAGGGGCTCGAGCCAAAAACATTCAGTACTTC. Protein product: CAWSEGARAKNIQYF. The chain uses TRBV30 and TRBJ2-4; D is possibly TRBD1 (5 bases). V was shortened by 1 base and J by 0 bases, with 10 bases between the two germline ends. The CDR3 totals 15 residues. Germline CDR1 GTSNPN, CDR2 SVGIG (reference sequence).

A note on this clone: This specimen includes other DNA sequences encoding the same CDR3. This chain connects TRBV5-1 to TRBJ2-3, with D perhaps TRBD2 (6 bases). The CDR3 loop spans 15 amino acids. Germline assignment: CDR1 SGHRS and CDR2 YFSETQ. Deletions cut 0 bases from V and 0 bases from J, with 8 bases between. The CDR3 DNA follows: TGCGCCAGCAGCTTGGAGGGGACTAGCACAGATACGCAGTATTTT. It yields the protein CASSLEGTSTDTQYF.

This clone was seen only a few times. The chain has TRBV10-3 and TRBJ1-5, with 8 bases matching TRBD1. This CDR3 is 13 amino acids long. Germline assignment: CDR1 ENHRY and CDR2 SYGVKD. The V gene end was trimmed by 3 bases and the J gene end by 7 bases; junction bases not matched to a gene: 2. In DNA, the CDR3 is TGTGCCATCAGTGAAAACAGGGGGCAGCCCCAGCATTTT. It encodes CAISENRGQPQHF.

This clone has more than one count but fewer than ten. V usage is TRBV29-1 and J usage is TRBJ2-5; a possible D gene is TRBD2 (6 bases). Germline CDR1 reads SQVTM; CDR2 reads ANQGSEA. The ends were cut back, 4 bases at V and 4 bases at J, with 10 bases in the middle. The CDR3 runs 12 residues. CDR3 protein: CSVGRVGETQYF. For the CDR3, the DNA is TGCAGCGTTGGGAGGGTAGGAGAGACCCAGTACTTC.

The rearrangement uses TRBV18 and TRBJ1-6; D is undetermined. The germline V gene has CDR1 KGHSH and CDR2 LQKENI. CDR3 size: 14 residues. With 6 bases removed from V and 9 bases from J, the gap between germline ends came to 15 bases. In nucleotides, the CDR3 is TGTGCCAGCTCCGGGGAAAGCCTCCGTTCACCCCTCCACTTT. This gives the protein CASSGESLRSPLHF.

This CDR3 is CAWTDNSPLHF. In nucleotides, the CDR3 is TGTGCCTGGACTGATAATTCACCCCTCCACTTT. The rearrangement uses TRBV30 and TRBJ1-6; no definite D call. Trimming stripped 4 bases from V and 5 bases from J, with 3 bases between. The CDR3 spans 11 residues. CDR1 is GTSNPN, CDR2 SVGIG, per germline (reference sequence). Full variable domain (missing parts from reference TRBV30 and TRBJ1-6): SQTIHQWPATLVQPVGSPLSLECTVEGTSNPNLYWYRQAAGRGLQLLFYSVGIGQISSEVPQNLSASRPQDRQFILSSKKLLLSDSGFYLCAWTDNSPLHFGNGTRLTVT.

This rearrangement joins TRBV5-1 to TRBJ2-6; 8 bases align to TRBD1. The CDR3 loop spans 15 amino acids. Germline V CDR1 and CDR2: SGHRS, YFSETQ. Trimming removed 4 bases from V and 2 bases from J; junction bases left unmatched: 2. The CDR3 loop is CASSPQGAGANVLTF. CDR3 nucleotides: TGCGCCAGCAGCCCACAGGGGGCTGGGGCCAACGTCCTGACTTTC.

The CDR3 sequence: CAISQDSFLGVYTF. DNA of the CDR3: TGTGCCATCAGCCAGGACAGCTTCCTCGGAGTCTACACCTTC. V gene TRBV10-3 combines with J gene TRBJ1-2, with D possibly being TRBD1 (6 bases). CDR1 and CDR2 (germline): ENHRY, SYGVKD. The CDR3 runs 14 residues. V was pared by 6 bases and J by 10 bases, with 21 bases between.

Only a few counts were recorded for this clone. At one end the junction does not follow the germline gene, possibly because of a read error. The gene calls are TRBV6-5 and TRBJ2-5; D may be TRBD2 (5 bases). Germline V gene data show CDR1 as MNHEY and CDR2 as SVGAGI. This CDR3 comprises 14 residues. CDR3 sequence (DNA): TGTGCCATCAGTGATCAACTAGATCAAGAGACCCAGTACTTC. Encoded protein: CAISDQLDQETQYF.

V is TRBV29-1 and J is TRBJ2-2, with 8 bases matching TRBD1. Germline V gives CDR1 SQVTM, CDR2 ANQGSEA. The ends lost 5 bases at V and 5 bases at J; junction bases unmatched: 7. The CDR3 totals 14 residues. In nucleotides, the CDR3 is TGCAGCGTTACGACAGGGGCGAGGACCGGGGAGCTGTTTTTT. This codes for CSVTTGARTGELFF.